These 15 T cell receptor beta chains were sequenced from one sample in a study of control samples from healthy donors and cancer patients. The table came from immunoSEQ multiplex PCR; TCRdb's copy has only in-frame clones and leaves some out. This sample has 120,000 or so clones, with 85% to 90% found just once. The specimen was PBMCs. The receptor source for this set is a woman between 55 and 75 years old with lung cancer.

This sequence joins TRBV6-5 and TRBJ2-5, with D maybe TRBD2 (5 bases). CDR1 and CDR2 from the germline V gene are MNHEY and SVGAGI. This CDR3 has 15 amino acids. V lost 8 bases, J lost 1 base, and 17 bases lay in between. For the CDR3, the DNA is TGTGCCAGCGACCCACGGACGGGGTTCCAAGAGACCCAGTACTTC. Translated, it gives CASDPRTGFQETQYF.

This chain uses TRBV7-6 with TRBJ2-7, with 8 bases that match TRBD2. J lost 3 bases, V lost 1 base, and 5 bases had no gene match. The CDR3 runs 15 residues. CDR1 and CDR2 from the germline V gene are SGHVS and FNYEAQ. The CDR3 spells CASSLGQAGGYEQYF. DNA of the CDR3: TGTGCCAGCAGCTTAGGTCAGGCGGGAGGCTACGAGCAGTACTTC. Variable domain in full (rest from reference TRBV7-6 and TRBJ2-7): GAGVSQSPRYKVTKRGQDVALRCDPISGHVSLYWYRQALGQGPEFLTYFNYEAQQDKSGLPNDRFSAERPEGSISTLTIQRTEQRDSAMYRCASSLGQAGGYEQYFGPGTRLTVT.

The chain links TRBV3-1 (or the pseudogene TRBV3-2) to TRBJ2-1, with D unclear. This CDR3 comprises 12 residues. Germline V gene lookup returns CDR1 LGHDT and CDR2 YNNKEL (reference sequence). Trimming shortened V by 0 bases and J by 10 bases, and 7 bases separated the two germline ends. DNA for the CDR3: TGTGCCAGCAGCCAAGAGTTGGGGGAGCAGTTCTTC. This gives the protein CASSQELGEQFF.

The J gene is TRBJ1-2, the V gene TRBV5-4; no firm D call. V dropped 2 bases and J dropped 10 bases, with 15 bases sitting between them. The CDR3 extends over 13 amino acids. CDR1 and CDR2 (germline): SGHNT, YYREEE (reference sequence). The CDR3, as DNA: TGTGCCAGCAGCTTCGGCGGCGTCGGGCCCTACACCTTC. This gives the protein CASSFGGVGPYTF.

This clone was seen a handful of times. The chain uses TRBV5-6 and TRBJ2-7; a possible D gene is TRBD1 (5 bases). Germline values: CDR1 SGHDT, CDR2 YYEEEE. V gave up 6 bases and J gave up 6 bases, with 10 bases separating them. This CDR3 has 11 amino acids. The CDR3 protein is CASTRGTEQYF. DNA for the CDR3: TGTGCCAGCACAAGGGGAACCGAGCAGTACTTC.

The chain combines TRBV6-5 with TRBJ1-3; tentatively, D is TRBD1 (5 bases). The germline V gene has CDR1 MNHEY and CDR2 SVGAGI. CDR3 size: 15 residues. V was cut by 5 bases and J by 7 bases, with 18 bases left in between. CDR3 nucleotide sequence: TGTGCCAGCAGTCCCGGGACCCAAAGGAGGAACACCATATATTTT. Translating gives CASSPGTQRRNTIYF.

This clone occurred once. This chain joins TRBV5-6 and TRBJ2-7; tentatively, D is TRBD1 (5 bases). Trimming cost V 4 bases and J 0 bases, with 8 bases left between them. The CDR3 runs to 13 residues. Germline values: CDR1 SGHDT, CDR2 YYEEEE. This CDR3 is CASSRQSSYEQYF. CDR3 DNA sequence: TGTGCCAGCAGCCGACAGTCCTCCTACGAGCAGTACTTC.

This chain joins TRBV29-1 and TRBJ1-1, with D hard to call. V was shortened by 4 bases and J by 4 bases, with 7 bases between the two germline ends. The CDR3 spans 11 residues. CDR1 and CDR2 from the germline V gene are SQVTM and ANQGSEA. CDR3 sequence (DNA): TGCAGCGTTGCTGGGAGCACTGAAGCTTTCTTT. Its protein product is CSVAGSTEAFF.

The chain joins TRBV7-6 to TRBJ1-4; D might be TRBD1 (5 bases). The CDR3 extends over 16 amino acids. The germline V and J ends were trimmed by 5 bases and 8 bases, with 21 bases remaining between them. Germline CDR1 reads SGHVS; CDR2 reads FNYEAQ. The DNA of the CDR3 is TGTGCCAGCAGCCCTAGAGTTACAGGCTCTCAGGAAAAACTGTTTTTT. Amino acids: CASSPRVTGSQEKLFF.

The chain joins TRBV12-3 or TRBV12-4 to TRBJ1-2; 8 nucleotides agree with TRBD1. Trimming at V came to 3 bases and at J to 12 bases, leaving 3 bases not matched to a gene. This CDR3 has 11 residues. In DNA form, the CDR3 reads TGTGCCAGCAGTTTCGGACAGGGTCACACCTTC. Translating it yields CASSFGQGHTF.

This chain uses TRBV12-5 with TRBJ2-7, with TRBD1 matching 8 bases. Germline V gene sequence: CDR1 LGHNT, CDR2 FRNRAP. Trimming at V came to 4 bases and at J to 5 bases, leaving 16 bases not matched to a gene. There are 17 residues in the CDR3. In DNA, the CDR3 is TGTGCTAGTGGTTCACCTAACAGGTGGCAGGGGGCCAACGAGCAGTACTTC. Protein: CASGSPNRWQGANEQYF.

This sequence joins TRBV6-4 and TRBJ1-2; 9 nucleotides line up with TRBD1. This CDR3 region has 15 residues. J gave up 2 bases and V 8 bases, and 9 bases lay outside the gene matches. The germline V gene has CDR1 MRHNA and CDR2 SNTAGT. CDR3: CASRLGQGTNYGYTF. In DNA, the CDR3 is TGTGCCAGCCGTTTAGGACAGGGGACGAACTATGGCTACACCTTC.

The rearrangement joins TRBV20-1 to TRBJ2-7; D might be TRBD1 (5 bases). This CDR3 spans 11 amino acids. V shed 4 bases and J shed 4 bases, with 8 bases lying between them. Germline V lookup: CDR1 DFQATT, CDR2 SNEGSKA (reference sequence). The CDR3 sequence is CSATQGYEQYF. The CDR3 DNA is TGCAGTGCTACCCAGGGTTACGAGCAGTACTTC.

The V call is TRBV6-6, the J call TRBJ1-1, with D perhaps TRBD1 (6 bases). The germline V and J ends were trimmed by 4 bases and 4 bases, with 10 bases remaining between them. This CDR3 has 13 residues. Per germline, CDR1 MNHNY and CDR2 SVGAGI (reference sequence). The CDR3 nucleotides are TGTGCCAGCAGTTCAGGGGCGGGCACTGAAGCTTTCTTT. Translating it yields CASSSGAGTEAFF.

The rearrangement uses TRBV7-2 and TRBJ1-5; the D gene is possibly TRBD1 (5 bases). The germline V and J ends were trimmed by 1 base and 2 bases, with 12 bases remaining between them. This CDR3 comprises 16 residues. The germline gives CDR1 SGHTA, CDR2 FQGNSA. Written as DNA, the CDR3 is TGTGCCAGCAGCTTAGTCGGGGGGAATGGCAATCAGCCCCAGCATTTT. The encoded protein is CASSLVGGNGNQPQHF. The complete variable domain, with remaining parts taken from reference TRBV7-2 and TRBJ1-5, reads GAGVSQSPSNKVTEKGKDVELRCDPISGHTALYWYRQSLGQGLEFLIYFQGNSAPDKSGLPSDRFSAERTGGSVSTLTIQRTQQEDSAVYLCASSLVGGNGNQPQHFGDGTRLSIL.